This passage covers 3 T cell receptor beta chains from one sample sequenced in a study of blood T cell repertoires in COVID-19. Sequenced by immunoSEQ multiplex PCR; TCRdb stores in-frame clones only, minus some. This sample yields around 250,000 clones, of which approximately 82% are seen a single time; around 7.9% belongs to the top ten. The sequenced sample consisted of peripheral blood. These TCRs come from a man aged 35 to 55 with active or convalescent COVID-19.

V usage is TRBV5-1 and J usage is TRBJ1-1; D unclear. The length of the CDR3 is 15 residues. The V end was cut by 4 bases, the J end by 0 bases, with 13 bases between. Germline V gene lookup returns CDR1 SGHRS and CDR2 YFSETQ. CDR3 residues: CASSPMATLNTEAFF. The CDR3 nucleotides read TGCGCCAGCAGCCCCATGGCCACCTTGAACACTGAAGCTTTCTTT.

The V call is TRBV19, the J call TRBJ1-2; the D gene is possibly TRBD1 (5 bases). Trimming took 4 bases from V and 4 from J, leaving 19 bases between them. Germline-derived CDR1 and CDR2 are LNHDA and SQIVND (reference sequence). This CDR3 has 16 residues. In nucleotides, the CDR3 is TGTGCCAGTAGTACCTCCCGGGGGGGACCCTCCTATGGCTACACCTTC. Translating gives CASSTSRGGPSYGYTF.

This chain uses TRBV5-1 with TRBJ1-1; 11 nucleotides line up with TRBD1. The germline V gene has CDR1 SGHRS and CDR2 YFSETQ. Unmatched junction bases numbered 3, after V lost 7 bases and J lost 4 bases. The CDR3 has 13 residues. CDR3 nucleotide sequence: TGCGCCAGCGGAGGGACAGGGGGCACTGAAGCTTTCTTT. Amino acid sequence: CASGGTGGTEAFF. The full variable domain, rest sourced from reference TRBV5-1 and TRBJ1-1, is KAGVTQTPRYLIKTRGQQVTLSCSPISGHRSVSWYQQTPGQGLQFLFEYFSETQRNKGNFPGRFSGRQFSNSRSEMNVSTLELGDSALYLCASGGTGGTEAFFGQGTRLTVV.